This TCR beta chain was identified in a study of shared clonotypes between healthy human individuals (dated by TCRdb to about 2020). Study-level background: A couple of women and a few men aged 18 to 49 years were included in the cohort. To estimate repertoire size and how much clonotypes are shared between individuals, the study performed deep sequencing of blood TCR repertoires from 4 to 6 healthy adults. Libraries were prepared and TCR repertoires were sequenced by different laboratories using diverse techniques, in order to increase sequencing depth and limit assay-specific biases. Leukapheresis yielded between about 0.85 and 9 billion PBMCs per donor.

Donors were healthy HIV-negative adults with no recently reported acute infections or vaccinations. Every donor was a Caucasian adult residing in Nashville, Tennessee, USA. For unsorted samples, 75 million to 100 million PBMCs were counted and genomic DNA was extracted with the QIAamp DNA Blood Mini kit. After blood collection by leukapheresis, PBMCs were isolated using Ficoll-Histopaque density gradient centrifugation and then cryopreserved in the vapor phase of liquid nitrogen. Notes on this clone: The antigen it binds to is not known. No base qualities exist here, and no much larger clone lies one base off it.

General findings and caveats noted by the study authors: Sampling was limited to blood, and TCR repertoires in tissue likely differ from TCR repertoires in blood. Based on pairwise subsampling, the degree of clonotype sharing among donors was expected to be affected by sequencing depth. Because the study included a small number of donors, the genetic and exposure-history diversity represented was limited.

Via the germline V gene (reference sequence), CDR1 is LNHDA and CDR2 SQIVND. The CDR3 measures 15 amino acids from cysteine to phenylalanine. The DNA shown is the 45-base CDR3, in frame from base 1. V lost 2 bases and J lost 4 bases; the stretch between them is 15 bases long. TCR CDR3 regions were amplified from genomic DNA by multiplex PCR using the deep immunoSEQ assay. For each cell subset, the extracted genomic DNA was distributed evenly across all wells of several immunoSEQ 96-well plates, and each plate served as one replicate. Each replicate PCR for unsorted PBMC received about 0.3 ug genomic DNA, equal to around 30,000 T cell genomes. Ten immunoSEQ deep assay plates were used to sequence the unsorted PBMC genomic DNA. Purified libraries were measured with a Qubit 3.0 fluorometer, size-checked on a Bioanalyzer 2100, and measured again with the KAPA Library Quantification kit. A separate single-read 150-cycle Illumina NextSeq 550 flow cell was used to sequence each immunoSEQ 96-well plate. Processing in the source paper ran as follows. Because the immunoSEQ output included only junctional sequences and no quality scores, the filtering could not be the same as the filtering used for full-length reads. To assign V/J genes and CDR3, sequences were annotated against IMGT germline references using PyIR, a Python wrapper for IgBLAST v1.9. Reads were filtered out if the reads had weak V/J assignments (E-value above 1e-6), no CDR3, stop codons, out-of-frame junctions, or ambiguous translated residues. V3J clonotypes were defined by identical inferred V gene, J gene, and CDR3 amino acid sequence. The percentage overlap between two repertoires was calculated by dividing the number of shared unique clonotypes by the size of the smaller repertoire. Richness of each repertoire was evaluated using RTK rarefaction, the Chao1 estimator, and Recon v2.1 estimates of unobserved clonotypes. Entries here come from immuneACCESS through TCRdb and include only in-frame sequences with V and J called. Some clones fail to appear in such tables; in the studies checked, an unresolved V gene covers under half of the shortfall, and the cause of the remainder is unknown. The D gene and trimming were derived from the DNA, and the V and J assignments and clone size from that table. The sample profile shows 450,000 to 550,000 clones; roughly 78% of them were found once. The ten largest clones capture 10% to 15% of the sample.

This clonotype was obtained from a middle-aged woman in good health. Some clones in this sample may be carry-over from other donors' samples. The rearranged segments are TRBV19 and TRBJ2-7, with the D gene tentatively TRBD1 or TRBD2, based on 6 matching bases in each. The sample comprised PBMCs. The nucleotides are TGTGCCAGTAGTATACGGCGGGACAACAAATACGAGCAGTACTTC. This gives the protein CASSIRRDNKYEQYF.